This T cell receptor beta chain comes out of a study of OX40 agonist ivuxolimab in advanced cancers. On the study more broadly: Ivuxolimab was delivered to patients intravenously every 2 weeks at doses spanning 0.01 to 10 mg/kg. At roughly 83% male, the cohort had a mean age of roughly 60 years, ranging from about 23 to 80. Broader study findings: CD4+ and CD8+ blood T cells expanded clonally by week 6 at 0.1 to 3.0 mg/kg.

The trim removed 5 bases at V and 4 bases at J, leaving 2 bases unmatched. Germline assignment: CDR1 WSHSY and CDR2 SAAADI. This CDR3 has 14 amino acids. TCRdb's copy holds only in-frame clones and misses some; the assay was immunoSEQ multiplex PCR. The profile shows around 55,000 clones, around 85% of them singletons. As concerns this clone: Its target is unknown.

The receptor's source is an adult with an advanced solid tumor such as melanoma, head and neck, liver or kidney cancer. Source: CD4+ or CD8+ T cells sorted from blood, taken in a trial of the OX40 agonist ivuxolimab. The chain links TRBV10-2 to TRBJ2-1; 10 bases agree with TRBD2. CDR3 DNA sequence: TGCGCCAGCAGTTTAGCGGGGGGTTACAATGAGCAGTTCTTC. This sequence encodes CASSLAGGYNEQFF.